This T cell receptor (beta chain) is from a study of blood T cell repertoires in COVID-19. At the level of the study: Specimens from acute and convalescent COVID-19 originated in the United States, Italy and Spain. T cells, B-cell-depleted T cells, or PBMCs provided the cDNA or gDNA that served as material.

Produced via immunoSEQ multiplex PCR; TCRdb's table is partial and in-frame only. The sample contains about 190,000 clones, about three quarters of which appear only once. The V gene's germline CDR1 is SGHVS and CDR2 FQNEAQ. V was shortened by 5 bases and J by 8 bases, with 18 bases between the two germline ends. The length of the CDR3 is 15 residues. Sequencing input: peripheral blood. This rearrangement joins TRBV7-8 to TRBJ1-4; no clear D. The receptor's source is a woman over 75 with active or convalescent COVID-19. This CDR3 reads CASSAVAVFPEKLFF. CDR3 sequence (DNA): TGTGCCAGCAGCGCAGTAGCGGTTTTTCCCGAAAAACTGTTTTTT.